This T cell receptor beta chain was retrieved from a study of T cells in Graves' hyperthyroidism and ophthalmopathy. Regarding the study as a whole: Appearing also in blood were most of the thyroid clonotypes expanded above 0.001.

Germline V CDR1 and CDR2: GTSNPN, SVGIG (reference sequence). This CDR3 is 15 amino acids long. V lost 2 bases, J lost 4 bases, and 7 bases stayed unmatched. Note on this clonotype: Its specificity is not known.

Absence of ophthalmopathy progression within 18 months defined stable Graves' hyperthyroidism. RNA transcripts were the template for amplifying TCR beta CDR3 regions. The study used the HTBI primer set for a first-round RT-PCR of the TCR CDR3. TCRdb fed the multiplex PCR reads into MiXCR, producing one record per CDR3 protein. Found here are more than 650,000 distinct CDR3 sequences, about 15% of them singletons; the top ten hold roughly 10%. V is TRBV30 and J is TRBJ2-5, with 10 nucleotides matching TRBD2. The sample comprised blood. The receptor was isolated from a young woman with Graves' hyperthyroidism. CDR3 residues: CAWSPLAGEVETQYF. The DNA of the CDR3 is TGTGCCTGGAGTCCCCTAGCGGGAGAGGTAGAGACCCAGTACTTC.